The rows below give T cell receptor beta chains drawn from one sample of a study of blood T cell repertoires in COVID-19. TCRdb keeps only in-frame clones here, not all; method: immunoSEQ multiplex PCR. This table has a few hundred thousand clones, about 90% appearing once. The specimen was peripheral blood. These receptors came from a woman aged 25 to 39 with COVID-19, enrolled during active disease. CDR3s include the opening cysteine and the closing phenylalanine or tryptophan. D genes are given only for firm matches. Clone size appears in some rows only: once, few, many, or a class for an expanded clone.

cdr3_nt: TGTGCCAGCAGCTTAGGAGCGGGAGGGTTAAATGAGCAGTTCTTC
cdr3_aa: CASSLGAGGLNEQFF
v_call: TRBV11-2
clone_size: -
d_call: TRBD2
j_call: TRBJ2-1

cdr3_nt: TGTGCCAGCAGTGACGGGGGGGAGCAGAGGAGCTACACCTTC
cdr3_aa: CASSDGGEQRSYTF
v_call: TRBV6-4
clone_size: -
d_call: -
j_call: TRBJ1-2

cdr3_nt: TGTGCCAGCAGCTCCCTTGAAGGGAGAAAGACCGGGGAGCTGTTTTTT
cdr3_aa: CASSSLEGRKTGELFF
v_call: TRBV11-3
clone_size: -
d_call: -
j_call: TRBJ2-2

cdr3_nt: TGTGCCAGCAGTACAGGGGGGGGTGGACGGCCCCAGCATTTT
cdr3_aa: CASSTGGGGRPQHF
v_call: TRBV28
clone_size: -
d_call: TRBD1
j_call: TRBJ1-5

cdr3_nt: TGCGCCAGCAGCCGAGGGGGCGGCGGCACTGAAGCTTTCTTT
cdr3_aa: CASSRGGGGTEAFF
v_call: TRBV5-1
clone_size: -
d_call: TRBD1
j_call: TRBJ1-1

cdr3_nt: TGTGCCAGCAGGACCCAGGGTGGGAGCAATCAGCCCCAGCATTTT
cdr3_aa: CASRTQGGSNQPQHF
v_call: TRBV6-5
clone_size: -
d_call: -
j_call: TRBJ1-5

cdr3_nt: TGTGCCAGCAGTGACGGCCCGGACAGGGGGCGAAGGTACTTC
cdr3_aa: CASSDGPDRGRRYF
v_call: TRBV6-1
clone_size: -
d_call: TRBD1
j_call: TRBJ2-4

cdr3_nt: TGCGCCAGCAGTGCTGCCGCGTCTGGAAACACCATATATTTT
cdr3_aa: CASSAAASGNTIYF
v_call: TRBV10-1
clone_size: -
d_call: -
j_call: TRBJ1-3

cdr3_nt: TGTGCCAGCTCACCTTCGAATCGACAGGCTACCTACGAGCAGTACTTC
cdr3_aa: CASSPSNRQATYEQYF
v_call: TRBV18
clone_size: -
d_call: -
j_call: TRBJ2-7

cdr3_nt: TGTGCCAGCAGCCCCCGACTAGCGGGAGCAATACGATACAATGAGCAGTTCTTC
cdr3_aa: CASSPRLAGAIRYNEQFF
v_call: TRBV7-8
clone_size: -
d_call: TRBD2
j_call: TRBJ2-1

cdr3_nt: TGTGCCAGCAGCTCACAGGGTGGGTGGGAGACCCAGTACTTC
cdr3_aa: CASSSQGGWETQYF
v_call: TRBV5-4
clone_size: few
d_call: -
j_call: TRBJ2-5

cdr3_nt: TGTGCCAGCAGTTTAAGCGGGGGTCTGGATGGCTACACCTTC
cdr3_aa: CASSLSGGLDGYTF
v_call: TRBV2
clone_size: -
d_call: -
j_call: TRBJ1-2

cdr3_nt: TGTGCCACCGTTGACTCCCCGGCCTATGGCTACACCTTC
cdr3_aa: CATVDSPAYGYTF
v_call: TRBV10-3
clone_size: -
d_call: -
j_call: TRBJ1-2

cdr3_nt: TGTGCCAGCAGTTCCAGGACATTAGGCGAGCAGTACTTC
cdr3_aa: CASSSRTLGEQYF
v_call: TRBV6-5
clone_size: once
d_call: -
j_call: TRBJ2-7

cdr3_nt: TGTGCCAGCAGTCCCAGGCTGGTGAGCTCCTACAATGAGCAGTTCTTC
cdr3_aa: CASSPRLVSSYNEQFF
v_call: TRBV5-8
clone_size: -
d_call: -
j_call: TRBJ2-1

cdr3_nt: TGTGCCAGCAGCCAAGATATAGAGCAGTACTTC
cdr3_aa: CASSQDIEQYF
v_call: TRBV3-1/TRBV3-2
clone_size: -
d_call: -
j_call: TRBJ2-7

cdr3_nt: TGTGCCAGCACCAGGACTAGCGGGCAGGTGAACACCGGGGAGCTGTTTTTT
cdr3_aa: CASTRTSGQVNTGELFF
v_call: TRBV9
clone_size: -
d_call: TRBD2
j_call: TRBJ2-2

cdr3_nt: TGCGCCAGCAGCTTGGGGACTAGCTCCTACGAGCAGTACTTC
cdr3_aa: CASSLGTSSYEQYF
v_call: TRBV5-1
clone_size: -
d_call: TRBD2
j_call: TRBJ2-7

cdr3_nt: TGTGCCAGTAGAAGCGGGAGTGGGTACAATGAGCAGTTCTTC
cdr3_aa: CASRSGSGYNEQFF
v_call: TRBV19
clone_size: -
d_call: TRBD2
j_call: TRBJ2-1

cdr3_nt: TGTGCCAGCAGCTCGGACAGGATTCAGCCCCAGCATTTT
cdr3_aa: CASSSDRIQPQHF
v_call: TRBV7-2
clone_size: -
d_call: TRBD1
j_call: TRBJ1-5

cdr3_nt: TGCGCCAGCAGCTTCGGGCAGGGTGTGTATGGCTACACCTTC
cdr3_aa: CASSFGQGVYGYTF
v_call: TRBV5-1
clone_size: -
d_call: -
j_call: TRBJ1-2

cdr3_nt: TGTGCCAGCAGCTTAGGGGGACATCACACCGGGGAGCTGTTTTTT
cdr3_aa: CASSLGGHHTGELFF
v_call: TRBV11-2
clone_size: few
d_call: -
j_call: TRBJ2-2

cdr3_nt: TGTGCCAGCCCGCCGGGACAGGGGGCCCATCAGCCCCAGCATTTT
cdr3_aa: CASPPGQGAHQPQHF
v_call: TRBV28
clone_size: -
d_call: TRBD1
j_call: TRBJ1-5

cdr3_nt: TGTGCCAGCAGTTTTCCGACTAGCGGGAGGCAAGAGACCCAGTACTTC
cdr3_aa: CASSFPTSGRQETQYF
v_call: TRBV28
clone_size: -
d_call: TRBD2
j_call: TRBJ2-5

cdr3_nt: TGTGCCAGCAGCCCGACGACAGGCCGGGATACGCAGTATTTT
cdr3_aa: CASSPTTGRDTQYF
v_call: TRBV27
clone_size: -
d_call: -
j_call: TRBJ2-3

cdr3_nt: TGTGCCAGCAGTCCCGGACTGGGGAGAAACACCATATATTTT
cdr3_aa: CASSPGLGRNTIYF
v_call: TRBV11-2
clone_size: -
d_call: -
j_call: TRBJ1-3

cdr3_nt: TGTGCCAGCAGTTTATGGGGGCAGGGGGAAGAGACCCAGTACTTC
cdr3_aa: CASSLWGQGEETQYF
v_call: TRBV27
clone_size: -
d_call: TRBD1
j_call: TRBJ2-5

cdr3_nt: TGTGCCAGCAGTTACGGGCCCAAGCTGACCCAGTACTTC
cdr3_aa: CASSYGPKLTQYF
v_call: TRBV6-5
clone_size: -
d_call: -
j_call: TRBJ2-5

cdr3_nt: TGTGCCAGCAGTCGCACAGGTACCTACTACGAGCAGTACTTC
cdr3_aa: CASSRTGTYYEQYF
v_call: TRBV6-5
clone_size: once
d_call: -
j_call: TRBJ2-7

cdr3_nt: TGCAGCGTTGGCCTGGAGCACTATGGCTACACCTTC
cdr3_aa: CSVGLEHYGYTF
v_call: TRBV29-1
clone_size: -
d_call: -
j_call: TRBJ1-2

cdr3_nt: TGTGCCAGCAGCTCCGGGACAGGGTCCCCCAATGAGCAGTTCTTC
cdr3_aa: CASSSGTGSPNEQFF
v_call: TRBV28
clone_size: -
d_call: TRBD1
j_call: TRBJ2-1

cdr3_nt: TGTGCCAGTAGTATAGCCGAGACAGACTACAATGAGCAGTTCTTC
cdr3_aa: CASSIAETDYNEQFF
v_call: TRBV19
clone_size: -
d_call: -
j_call: TRBJ2-1

cdr3_nt: TGTGCCAGCAGTTACTCCCGGCTGCGGGAATGGGAGCAGTACTTC
cdr3_aa: CASSYSRLREWEQYF
v_call: TRBV6-6
clone_size: -
d_call: -
j_call: TRBJ2-7

cdr3_nt: TGCGCCAGCCATAAGGGAGGGGCTTTAGGGAACACTGAAGCTTTCTTT
cdr3_aa: CASHKGGALGNTEAFF
v_call: TRBV5-1
clone_size: -
d_call: -
j_call: TRBJ1-1

cdr3_nt: TGTGCCACCAGCAGAGATAGGCAGGGCCGTGCTTTCTTT
cdr3_aa: CATSRDRQGRAFF
v_call: TRBV15
clone_size: -
d_call: -
j_call: TRBJ1-1

cdr3_nt: TGTGCCAGCAGTTGGGACAGTTCCTACGAGCAGTACTTC
cdr3_aa: CASSWDSSYEQYF
v_call: TRBV28
clone_size: -
d_call: TRBD1
j_call: TRBJ2-7

cdr3_nt: TGTGCCAGCACCAAAGCAACAGGAGGGGAGCAGTACTTC
cdr3_aa: CASTKATGGEQYF
v_call: TRBV27
clone_size: -
d_call: -
j_call: TRBJ2-7